The rows below give T cell receptor beta chains drawn from one sample of a study of Graves' ophthalmopathy and Graves' hyperthyroidism. TCRdb re-analysed the multiplex PCR reads in MiXCR, keeping a single row per CDR3 protein. The table records over a million distinct CDR3 sequences, roughly two fifths of them present only once. The specimen was peripheral blood or thyroid tissue (not recorded which). Every receptor here comes from an adult man with Graves' hyperthyroidism. Each CDR3 is given with its conserved first and last residue. The D gene is left open where the match is weak. Size values are once, few and many counts, or a class for expanded clones, and some rows have none.

CDR3nt: TGCGCCAGCAGCCCCTATTCCGGGACAGCCTATGGCTACACCTTC; CDR3aa: CASSPYSGTAYGYTF; v_gene: TRBV5-1; j_gene: TRBJ1-2; abundance: many; d_gene: TRBD1
CDR3nt: TGTGCCAGCAGCTTCCGGGACACCGGGGAGCTGTTTTTT; CDR3aa: CASSFRDTGELFF; v_gene: TRBV5-6; j_gene: TRBJ2-2; abundance: many; d_gene: NA
CDR3nt: TGCAGTGCCACTAACCGGGACACGAGCTCCTACGAGCAGTACTTC; CDR3aa: CSATNRDTSSYEQYF; v_gene: TRBV20-1; j_gene: TRBJ2-7; abundance: NA; d_gene: NA
CDR3nt: TGTGCCAGCAGCTTGACCCTGTACCAAGAGACCCAGTACTTC; CDR3aa: CASSLTLYQETQYF; v_gene: TRBV5-5; j_gene: TRBJ2-5; abundance: few; d_gene: NA
CDR3nt: TGTGCCAGCAGTTACGCGGACAGTCTGAGGGAGCAGTACTTC; CDR3aa: CASSYADSLREQYF; v_gene: TRBV6-2/TRBV6-3; j_gene: TRBJ2-7; abundance: NA; d_gene: NA
CDR3nt: TGTGCCAGTCTCGGACAGGGAAGCAATCAGCCCCAGCATTTT; CDR3aa: CASLGQGSNQPQHF; v_gene: TRBV19; j_gene: TRBJ1-5; abundance: many; d_gene: TRBD1
CDR3nt: TGTGCCAGCAGGCCGGGCCTTACTCGGTCACCCCTCCACTTT; CDR3aa: CASRPGLTRSPLHF; v_gene: TRBV6-5; j_gene: TRBJ1-6; abundance: many; d_gene: NA
CDR3nt: TGTGTCAGCAGCGGGCCAGCGGGAGGTCAGGAGCAGTACTTC; CDR3aa: CVSSGPAGGQEQYF; v_gene: TRBV7-9; j_gene: TRBJ2-7; abundance: NA; d_gene: TRBD2
CDR3nt: TGCGCCAGCAGTGAGCGGGGAGACAATCAGCCCCAGCATTTT; CDR3aa: CASSERGDNQPQHF; v_gene: TRBV10-2; j_gene: TRBJ1-5; abundance: few; d_gene: NA
CDR3nt: TGCAGCGTAGCAGACAGTGAGAAGTCAACTAATGAAAAACTGTTTTTT; CDR3aa: CSVADSEKSTNEKLFF; v_gene: TRBV29-1; j_gene: TRBJ1-4; abundance: NA; d_gene: NA
CDR3nt: TGTGCCAGTCGCCCAGGGACCTACCGAGACACCATATATTTT; CDR3aa: CASRPGTYRDTIYF; v_gene: TRBV19; j_gene: TRBJ1-3; abundance: NA; d_gene: NA
CDR3nt: TGTGCCAGCAGCCAAGACTTCTCACCCCTCCACTTT; CDR3aa: CASSQDFSPLHF; v_gene: TRBV14; j_gene: TRBJ1-6; abundance: many; d_gene: NA
CDR3nt: TGTGCCAGCAAAAGGACATTTCAGGGCTTCGATGGCTACACCTTC; CDR3aa: CASKRTFQGFDGYTF; v_gene: TRBV6-4; j_gene: TRBJ1-2; abundance: few; d_gene: NA
CDR3nt: TGTGCCAGCAGCTTATGGGAGGGCGTTAACCAAGAGACCCAGTACTTC; CDR3aa: CASSLWEGVNQETQYF; v_gene: TRBV12-3/TRBV12-4; j_gene: TRBJ2-5; abundance: few; d_gene: TRBD2
CDR3nt: TGTGCCAGCAAGCCTGGAGTATCGAACACCGGGGAGCTGTTTTTT; CDR3aa: CASKPGVSNTGELFF; v_gene: TRBV6-5; j_gene: TRBJ2-2; abundance: few; d_gene: NA
CDR3nt: TGCAGTGCTCGCCACCCAGGGGCTAATGAAAAACTGTTTTTT; CDR3aa: CSARHPGANEKLFF; v_gene: TRBV20-1; j_gene: TRBJ1-4; abundance: NA; d_gene: NA
CDR3nt: TGTGCCAGCAGCTTAACGGGCCCCACCGGGGAGCTGTTTTTT; CDR3aa: CASSLTGPTGELFF; v_gene: TRBV6-2/TRBV6-3; j_gene: TRBJ2-2; abundance: NA; d_gene: NA
CDR3nt: TGTGCCAGCAGCTTTGAACTAGCGGGAGGGCCGAACACTGAAGCTTTCTTT; CDR3aa: CASSFELAGGPNTEAFF; v_gene: TRBV7-2; j_gene: TRBJ1-1; abundance: NA; d_gene: NA
CDR3nt: TGTGCCAGCAGTTACTCGGGGAGACTCGGGGAACAGACCCAGTACTTC; CDR3aa: CASSYSGRLGEQTQYF; v_gene: TRBV2; j_gene: TRBJ2-5; abundance: NA; d_gene: NA
CDR3nt: TGTGCCAGCAGTTACAGGACAGGGGGCTCCTACGAGCAGTACTTC; CDR3aa: CASSYRTGGSYEQYF; v_gene: TRBV6-5; j_gene: TRBJ2-7; abundance: few; d_gene: TRBD1
CDR3nt: TGTGCCACCAGTGATGAATACCTTAACTATGGCTACACCTTC; CDR3aa: CATSDEYLNYGYTF; v_gene: TRBV24-1; j_gene: TRBJ1-2; abundance: many; d_gene: NA
CDR3nt: TGCGCCAGCAGCTTTGGGGTAATGGCTGAAGCTTTC; CDR3aa: CASSFGVMAEAF; v_gene: TRBV5-1; j_gene: TRBJ2-6; abundance: NA; d_gene: NA
CDR3nt: TGTGCCAGCTCACCGGACGCCAACTCAGGGGCTGGGGCCAACGTCCTGACTTTC; CDR3aa: CASSPDANSGAGANVLTF; v_gene: TRBV9; j_gene: TRBJ2-6; abundance: NA; d_gene: NA
CDR3nt: TGCAGTGCTAGTAAGGGGAGCGGGTATGGCTACACCTTC; CDR3aa: CSASKGSGYGYTF; v_gene: TRBV20-1; j_gene: TRBJ1-2; abundance: many; d_gene: NA
CDR3nt: TGTGCCAGCAGTAAACCGACAGGGATCCAAGAGACCCAGTACTTC; CDR3aa: CASSKPTGIQETQYF; v_gene: TRBV2; j_gene: TRBJ2-5; abundance: many; d_gene: TRBD1
CDR3nt: TGCGCCAGCAGCCAAGAGGAGGGGAGGGCTAATGAAAAACTGTTTTTT; CDR3aa: CASSQEEGRANEKLFF; v_gene: TRBV4-1; j_gene: TRBJ1-4; abundance: NA; d_gene: NA
CDR3nt: TGTGCCAGCAGTGAAACGGACAGCGACTACGAGCAGTACTTC; CDR3aa: CASSETDSDYEQYF; v_gene: TRBV10-3; j_gene: TRBJ2-7; abundance: many; d_gene: NA
CDR3nt: TGCGCCAGCAGCCCGTGGGACAGCTCCTACGAGCAGTACTTC; CDR3aa: CASSPWDSSYEQYF; v_gene: TRBV5-1; j_gene: TRBJ2-7; abundance: many; d_gene: TRBD1
CDR3nt: TGCAGTGCTACGCCGGGACAGCTGTTTTTT; CDR3aa: CSATPGQLFF; v_gene: TRBV20-1; j_gene: TRBJ2-2; abundance: NA; d_gene: NA
CDR3nt: TGTGCCAGTAGTCTAATAGGTGCAGGGGGCGACAATCAGCCCCAGCATTTT; CDR3aa: CASSLIGAGGDNQPQHF; v_gene: TRBV19; j_gene: TRBJ1-5; abundance: few; d_gene: TRBD1
CDR3nt: TGCAGTGCTGGTTGGCCGGGATCCTCTGGGGTCAACGTCCTGACTTTC; CDR3aa: CSAGWPGSSGVNVLTF; v_gene: TRBV20-1; j_gene: TRBJ2-6; abundance: NA; d_gene: NA
CDR3nt: TGTGCCAGCACCCCACTTATCGCCGGGGAGCTGTTTTTT; CDR3aa: CASTPLIAGELFF; v_gene: TRBV2; j_gene: TRBJ2-2; abundance: many; d_gene: NA
CDR3nt: TGTGCCAGCAGTGAAGCGCGGACAGAAAGCTCCTACGAGCAGTACTTC; CDR3aa: CASSEARTESSYEQYF; v_gene: TRBV2; j_gene: TRBJ2-7; abundance: many; d_gene: NA
CDR3nt: TGTGCCAGCAGCCAAGTTGTGGGGGCAAAGAGAGAGCAGTACTTC; CDR3aa: CASSQVVGAKREQYF; v_gene: TRBV7-9; j_gene: TRBJ2-7; abundance: NA; d_gene: NA
CDR3nt: TGTGCCACCAGTGATAAAGGGACTGAAGCTTTCTTT; CDR3aa: CATSDKGTEAFF; v_gene: TRBV24-1; j_gene: TRBJ1-1; abundance: NA; d_gene: NA
CDR3nt: TGTGCCAGCAGCTTGGGACTAGCGGGGGGGCCTCTGGAGACCCAGTACTTC; CDR3aa: CASSLGLAGGPLETQYF; v_gene: TRBV11-2; j_gene: TRBJ2-5; abundance: NA; d_gene: TRBD2
CDR3nt: TGTGCCAGCAGTCCAGGACGGAACTTCTATGGCTACACCTTC; CDR3aa: CASSPGRNFYGYTF; v_gene: TRBV12-3/TRBV12-4; j_gene: TRBJ1-2; abundance: many; d_gene: NA
CDR3nt: TGTGCCAGCAGTTATTTGGGACAGGGTAATCAGCCCCAGCATTTT; CDR3aa: CASSYLGQGNQPQHF; v_gene: TRBV6-2/TRBV6-3; j_gene: TRBJ1-5; abundance: few; d_gene: TRBD1
CDR3nt: TGCGCCAGCAGTCCCCTAGGGCGCTCCTATAATTCACCCCTCCACTTT; CDR3aa: CASSPLGRSYNSPLHF; v_gene: TRBV4-1; j_gene: TRBJ1-6; abundance: NA; d_gene: NA
CDR3nt: TGTGCCAGTAGTGGGGCCTTGGGTGGTTGGACTAGCGGTCGGCACGAGCAGTACTTC; CDR3aa: CASSGALGGWTSGRHEQYF; v_gene: TRBV19; j_gene: TRBJ2-7; abundance: few; d_gene: TRBD2
CDR3nt: TGTGCCAGCAGCAGCAGGTTCGCCGGGGAGCTGTTTTTT; CDR3aa: CASSSRFAGELFF; v_gene: TRBV7-9; j_gene: TRBJ2-2; abundance: many; d_gene: NA
CDR3nt: TGTGCCAGCAGGCTTTCTAGAAACACTGAAGCTTTCTTT; CDR3aa: CASRLSRNTEAFF; v_gene: TRBV2; j_gene: TRBJ1-1; abundance: many; d_gene: NA
CDR3nt: TGCAGTGCTAATACCGGGACAGGGGGCCAGCCCCAGCATTTT; CDR3aa: CSANTGTGGQPQHF; v_gene: TRBV20-1; j_gene: TRBJ1-5; abundance: few; d_gene: TRBD1
CDR3nt: TGTGCCAGCAGTGAGGGGACAAGAGCCCCGTATCAGCCCCAGCATTTT; CDR3aa: CASSEGTRAPYQPQHF; v_gene: TRBV2; j_gene: TRBJ1-5; abundance: few; d_gene: NA
CDR3nt: TGTGCCACCAGTGATTTCTCCGGGACCCAGTACTTC; CDR3aa: CATSDFSGTQYF; v_gene: TRBV24-1; j_gene: TRBJ2-5; abundance: NA; d_gene: NA
CDR3nt: TGTGCCAGCAGCTCCCGACTAGCGGGGGCCAAAAGCTCCTACGAGCAGTACTTC; CDR3aa: CASSSRLAGAKSSYEQYF; v_gene: TRBV13; j_gene: TRBJ2-7; abundance: NA; d_gene: TRBD2
CDR3nt: TGTGCCAGCAACGAGGGGAACTACGAGCAGTACTTC; CDR3aa: CASNEGNYEQYF; v_gene: TRBV28; j_gene: TRBJ2-7; abundance: many; d_gene: NA
CDR3nt: TGTGCCAGCAGCGAGGGACAGGGTTTTCAGCCCCAGCATTTT; CDR3aa: CASSEGQGFQPQHF; v_gene: TRBV9; j_gene: TRBJ1-5; abundance: many; d_gene: TRBD1
CDR3nt: TGTGCCAGCAGTTACTTCCGGACAGGGCCCCAAGAGACCCAGTACTTC; CDR3aa: CASSYFRTGPQETQYF; v_gene: TRBV10-3; j_gene: TRBJ2-5; abundance: NA; d_gene: TRBD1
CDR3nt: TGTGCCAGTAGTACTCCAGAGTCTGGGGCCAACGTCCTGACTTTC; CDR3aa: CASSTPESGANVLTF; v_gene: TRBV19; j_gene: TRBJ2-6; abundance: many; d_gene: NA
CDR3nt: TGTGCCAGTATGGCGACAGGGAATCAGCCCCAGCATTTT; CDR3aa: CASMATGNQPQHF; v_gene: TRBV19; j_gene: TRBJ1-5; abundance: many; d_gene: TRBD1
CDR3nt: TGTGCCAGCAGCCCTGGGGTAAAACCCTATAGCAATCAGCCCCAGCATTTT; CDR3aa: CASSPGVKPYSNQPQHF; v_gene: TRBV7-8; j_gene: TRBJ1-5; abundance: NA; d_gene: NA
CDR3nt: TGCAGCGCTTTACTTAACTCTGGAAACACCATATATTTT; CDR3aa: CSALLNSGNTIYF; v_gene: TRBV29-1; j_gene: TRBJ1-3; abundance: many; d_gene: NA
CDR3nt: TGTGCCAGCAGTTTGGGAGGGTCGGGGGCTTTCTTT; CDR3aa: CASSLGGSGAFF; v_gene: TRBV10-3; j_gene: TRBJ1-1; abundance: NA; d_gene: NA
CDR3nt: TGTGCCAGCAGCCGGCGGACAGGGTTTTTTGGCGAGCAGTACTTC; CDR3aa: CASSRRTGFFGEQYF; v_gene: TRBV5-5; j_gene: TRBJ2-7; abundance: NA; d_gene: TRBD1
CDR3nt: TGTGCCAGCAGCTCGTCCGGACAGGGGGGTGGTCAGCCCCAGCATTTT; CDR3aa: CASSSSGQGGGQPQHF; v_gene: TRBV7-8; j_gene: TRBJ1-5; abundance: NA; d_gene: TRBD1
CDR3nt: TGCAGCGTTGTGGCAGGGGGGAACGAAAAACTGTTTTTT; CDR3aa: CSVVAGGNEKLFF; v_gene: TRBV29-1; j_gene: TRBJ1-4; abundance: NA; d_gene: TRBD1
CDR3nt: TGCGCCAGCAGCATCACAGGGGCTAATGAAAAACTGTTTTTT; CDR3aa: CASSITGANEKLFF; v_gene: TRBV5-1; j_gene: TRBJ1-4; abundance: few; d_gene: TRBD1
CDR3nt: TGCGCCAGCAGCTTACAAGGGTGGGCGGAGACCCAGTACTTC; CDR3aa: CASSLQGWAETQYF; v_gene: TRBV5-1; j_gene: TRBJ2-5; abundance: many; d_gene: NA
CDR3nt: TGTGCCAGCAGCACCCTAGAGACCCAGTACTTC; CDR3aa: CASSTLETQYF; v_gene: TRBV7-2; j_gene: TRBJ2-5; abundance: many; d_gene: NA